The 5 T cell receptor beta chains below all came from one sample that was sequenced in a study of shared clonotypes between healthy human individuals. Sequencing used immunoSEQ multiplex PCR; TCRdb keeps in-frame clones, though not all of them. The sample records approximately 2.4 million clones, approximately 94% being singletons. Sequencing was carried out using naive CD4+ T cells sorted from blood. Regarding subset: CD45RA+ positively selected. These receptors were collected from a man in his late teens or twenties in good health.

The sample holds a few counts of this clone. The chain carries TRBV21-1 and TRBJ1-1. TRBV21-1 is a pseudogene locus. This CDR3 has 13 residues. CDR3: CAEEEAGDTEAFF. As DNA, the CDR3 is TGTGCGGAGGAGGAGGCAGGCGACACTGAAGCTTTCTTT.

This rearrangement joins TRBV6-6 to TRBJ1-6; 7 nucleotides align to TRBD1. V gave up 6 bases and J gave up 3 bases; unmatched junction bases: 5. CDR3 size: 15 residues. Per the germline V gene, CDR1 is MNHNY and CDR2 is SVGAGI (reference sequence). The CDR3 loop is CASRAGQDYNSPLHF. In nucleotides, the CDR3 is TGTGCCAGCAGGGCCGGACAGGACTATAATTCACCCCTCCACTTT.

The chain couples TRBV20-1 to TRBJ1-2; no definite D call. Trimming shortened V by 4 bases and J by 13 bases, and 16 bases separated the two germline ends. CDR1 and CDR2 from the germline V gene are DFQATT and SNEGSKA (reference sequence). There are 11 residues in the CDR3. CDR3 sequence: CSATGQVASTF. The CDR3 DNA reads TGCAGTGCTACTGGCCAGGTGGCCTCCACCTTC.

The chain combines TRBV5-3 with TRBJ1-1; D unclear. TRBV5-3 belongs to the ORF category, with a function that is uncertain. Trimming removed 0 bases at V and 0 bases at J, with 9 bases between. The CDR3 length is 15 residues. The CDR3 region is CARSLAVHMNTEAFF. CDR3 nucleotides: TGTGCCAGAAGCTTGGCGGTACACATGAACACTGAAGCTTTCTTT.

The V and J genes are TRBV14 and TRBJ1-2; no definite D call. CDR1 is SGHDN, CDR2 FVKESK, per germline. With 6 bases removed from V and 0 bases from J, the gap between germline ends came to 5 bases. The CDR3 runs 12 residues. Here the CDR3 DNA reads TGTGCCAGCAGTAGGGCTAACTATGGCTACACCTTC. Translating gives CASSRANYGYTF.